The 25 T cell receptor beta chains presented below share a single source sample, sequenced in a study of T cell clonotyping in hematopoietic cell transplantation. The repertoire was sequenced with immunoSEQ multiplex PCR; TCRdb's copy has only in-frame clones and lacks some. The sample gives 9,000 or so clones, 60% to 80% of which show up once; about 49% is in the top ten. This specimen consisted of peripheral blood mononuclear cells, obtained 180 days after allogeneic stem cell transplant. The source of these receptors is a female patient aged 45-60 years who had an allogeneic stem cell transplant from a related donor, so the T cells may come from the graft donor. Some clones in this sample may be carry-over from other donors' samples.

This chain connects TRBV10-3 to TRBJ2-7, with D possibly being TRBD1 (6 bases). CDR1 ENHRY and CDR2 SYGVKD come from the germline V gene. V shed 7 bases and J shed 5 bases, with 9 bases lying between them. The CDR3 contains 11 residues. The CDR3 DNA sequence: TGTGCCATCACGGCAGGGGACGAGCAGTACTTC. Translating it yields CAITAGDEQYF.

This chain joins TRBV6-1 and TRBJ1-4, with D perhaps matching TRBD1 (5 bases). The germline CDR1 and CDR2 sequences are MNHNS and SASEGT. V lost 3 bases, J lost 8 bases, and 10 bases lay in between. This CDR3 comprises 13 residues. The CDR3 protein is CASSDGKGEKLFF. The CDR3 DNA reads as TGTGCCAGCAGTGACGGCAAGGGGGAAAAACTGTTTTTT.

The chain couples TRBV28 to TRBJ2-7, with a possible D match to TRBD2 (6 bases). Germline V gene data show CDR1 as MDHEN and CDR2 as SYDVKM. CDR3 length: 16 amino acids. Trimming shortened V by 4 bases and J by 2 bases, and 18 bases separated the two germline ends. CDR3 nucleotides: TGTGCCAGCAGTTCCCTATTCGGGGAGGAGGCCTACGAGCAGTACTTC. Translation: CASSSLFGEEAYEQYF.

This rearrangement joins TRBV11-2 to TRBJ1-3, with unresolved D. Germline V lookup: CDR1 SGHAT, CDR2 FQNNGV. This CDR3 spans 14 amino acids. Trimming left V 3 bases short and J 2 bases short, with 8 bases between. The CDR3 sequence is CASSLRLTGNTIYF. Here the CDR3 DNA reads TGTGCCAGCAGCTTGAGGCTGACTGGAAACACCATATATTTT. Combining the CDR3 with reference TRBV11-2 and TRBJ1-3 gives the whole variable domain EAGVAQSPRYKIIEKRQSVAFWCNPISGHATLYWYQQILGQGPKLLIQFQNNGVVDDSQLPKDRFSAERLKGVDSTLKIQPAKLEDSAVYLCASSLRLTGNTIYFGEGSWLTVV.

This clone was counted between two and nine times. The chain joins TRBV6-5 to TRBJ1-3; no definite D call. With 5 bases removed from V and 6 bases from J, the gap between germline ends came to 14 bases. The CDR3 has 14 amino acids. The germline V gene has CDR1 MNHEY and CDR2 SVGAGI. The CDR3 sequence is CASSRFGNENTIYF. The CDR3 nucleotides are TGTGCCAGCAGTCGCTTCGGTAATGAAAACACCATATATTTT.

The rearrangement uses TRBV7-9 and TRBJ1-2; D is uncertain. This CDR3 has 10 residues. CDR1 and CDR2 from the germline V gene are SEHNR and FQNEAQ (reference sequence). V lost 3 bases and J lost 8, with 4 bases in between. The CDR3: CASSFGGYTF. For the CDR3, the DNA is TGTGCCAGCAGCTTCGGGGGCTACACCTTC.

The chain uses TRBV7-8 and TRBJ2-7; D unclear. Trimming pared 1 base from V and 2 bases from J, leaving 9 bases between. The length of the CDR3 is 14 residues. Germline V gene sequence: CDR1 SGHVS, CDR2 FQNEAQ. As DNA, the CDR3 is TGTGCCAGCAGCTTAGGTGGGGTCCCCTACGAGCAGTACTTC. Translating gives CASSLGGVPYEQYF.

As DNA, the CDR3 is TGTGCCAGCAGTCAAACGGCGAACGCCCAGGGGGCCGGAGAGACCCAGTACTTC. Translation: CASSQTANAQGAGETQYF. This chain links TRBV11-2 with TRBJ2-5, with 8 bases that match TRBD1. The CDR3 is made up of 18 amino acids. Germline trimming cut 6 bases from V and 4 bases from J; bases unmatched to any gene: 19. Germline V CDR1 and CDR2: SGHAT, FQNNGV.

This clone was recorded a few times. The chain carries TRBV9 and TRBJ1-2; the D gene is possibly TRBD1 (5 bases). In germline, CDR1 is SGDLS, CDR2 YYNGEE. With 4 bases removed from V and 6 bases from J, the gap between germline ends came to 19 bases. The CDR3 consists of 15 residues. The CDR3: CASSFSAGMGNGYTF. DNA of the CDR3: TGTGCCAGCAGCTTCTCCGCAGGGATGGGGAATGGCTACACCTTC.

This clone has a handful of counts. The gene calls are TRBV28 and TRBJ1-5; weak D call: TRBD1 (6 bases). CDR3 length equals 15 residues. Looked up from germline, CDR1 is MDHEN and CDR2 is SYDVKM. Deletions cut 5 bases from V and 1 base from J, with 12 bases between. CDR3 protein: CASSPLRGSNQPQHF. The DNA for the CDR3 is TGTGCCAGCAGTCCCCTGAGGGGGAGCAATCAGCCCCAGCATTTT.

This clone appeared a few times. The chain links TRBV7-2 to TRBJ1-5; D gene uncertain. The germline V gene has CDR1 SGHTA and CDR2 FQGNSA. This CDR3 is 16 amino acids long. The V gene lost 1 base and the J gene lost 0 bases, with 10 bases spanning the gap. Written as DNA, the CDR3 is TGTGCCAGCAGCTTAGGTAACAGCTTTAGCAATCAGCCCCAGCATTTT. Amino acid sequence: CASSLGNSFSNQPQHF. Full variable domain (rest looked up from reference TRBV7-2 and TRBJ1-5): GAGVSQSPSNKVTEKGKDVELRCDPISGHTALYWYRQSLGQGLEFLIYFQGNSAPDKSGLPSDRFSAERTGGSVSTLTIQRTQQEDSAVYLCASSLGNSFSNQPQHFGDGTRLSIL.

The V gene is TRBV2, the J gene TRBJ2-5, with TRBD2 matching over 8 bases. This CDR3 comprises 14 residues. V was pared by 7 bases and J by 0 bases, with 4 bases of the junction left unmatched. Germline V gene data show CDR1 as SNHLY and CDR2 as FYNNEI. CDR3 sequence reads: CASNRGGDQETQYF. The CDR3 DNA sequence: TGTGCCAGCAATCGGGGGGGGGACCAAGAGACCCAGTACTTC.

The rearrangement uses TRBV30 and TRBJ1-3; no clear D. The V end lost 0 bases, the J end lost 0 bases, and 9 bases lay between the germline ends. The CDR3 covers 15 residues. Per the germline V gene, CDR1 is GTSNPN and CDR2 is SVGIG (reference sequence). CDR3 in amino acids: CAWSVLRSSGNTIYF. The CDR3 bases are TGTGCCTGGAGTGTACTCCGGTCCTCTGGAAACACCATATATTTT.

The chain links TRBV5-4 to TRBJ1-6, with TRBD1 matching over 7 bases. Germline V gene sequence: CDR1 SGHNT, CDR2 YYREEE (reference sequence). The CDR3 has 17 residues. V gave up 0 bases and J gave up 9 bases; unmatched junction bases: 12. As DNA, the CDR3 is TGTGCCAGCAGCTTGGTAGGGGGCACAGGGCTTGGTTCACCCCTCCACTTT. Its protein product is CASSLVGGTGLGSPLHF.

This clone was found a few times. This rearrangement joins TRBV5-4 to TRBJ2-7, with 8 bases lining up with TRBD2. Germline-derived CDR1 and CDR2 are SGHNT and YYREEE (reference sequence). The CDR3 length is 15 residues. With V trimmed by 4 bases and J by 5 bases, 11 bases remained unmatched. CDR3 sequence reads: CASSRDRGTRNEQYF. Here the CDR3 DNA reads TGTGCCAGCAGCCGGGACCGAGGGACTAGAAACGAGCAGTACTTC.

The J gene is TRBJ1-4, the V gene TRBV4-3; D gene unclear. Trimming shortened V by 1 base and J by 3 bases, and 9 bases separated the two germline ends. Germline-derived CDR1 and CDR2 are LGHNA and YSLEER. The CDR3 covers 15 residues. The CDR3 spells CASSQVSEPNEKLFF. The CDR3 nucleotides are TGCGCCAGCAGCCAAGTGTCAGAACCTAATGAAAAACTGTTTTTT.

V is TRBV30 and J is TRBJ2-7; no clear D gene. Per germline, CDR1 GTSNPN and CDR2 SVGIG (reference sequence). The CDR3 length is 12 residues. V was cut by 1 base and J by 0 bases, with 4 bases left in between. The CDR3 here is CAWSASSYEQYF. The CDR3, as DNA: TGTGCCTGGAGTGCTAGCTCCTACGAGCAGTACTTC.

A note on this clone: The germline gene is not matched at one end of the junction; a read error may be the cause. This sequence joins TRBV29-1 and TRBJ2-7; D ambiguous. The CDR3 is 13 amino acids. Germline assignment: CDR1 SQVTM and CDR2 ANQGSEA. CDR3 bases: TGCAACGTTGCTGTTGACACATCCTACGAGCAGTACTTC. Protein product: CNVAVDTSYEQYF.

The chain uses TRBV30 and TRBJ1-2; D remains unclear. This CDR3 is 13 amino acids long. The germline V gene has CDR1 GTSNPN and CDR2 SVGIG (reference sequence). Trimming cost V 2 bases and J 4 bases, with 11 bases left between them. CDR3 sequence (DNA): TGTGCCTGGAGTAATGGCGGATCCTATGGCTACACCTTC. It encodes CAWSNGGSYGYTF.

V gene TRBV20-1 combines with J gene TRBJ1-1; no firm D call. The CDR3 sequence is 11 residues long. Germline CDR1 is DFQATT and CDR2 is SNEGSKA (reference sequence). V was trimmed by 5 bases and J by 7 bases, leaving 11 bases between them. Written as DNA, the CDR3 is TGCAGTGCTCCCGCCCGTATTGAAGCTTTCTTT. Encoded protein: CSAPARIEAFF.

The chain couples TRBV30 to TRBJ1-2; maybe TRBD1 (5 bases). Germline V gene lookup returns CDR1 GTSNPN and CDR2 SVGIG (reference sequence). Trimming shortened V by 3 bases and J by 2 bases, and 16 bases separated the two germline ends. The CDR3 spans 15 residues. CDR3 nucleotide sequence: TGTGCCTGGAGGGGTGGGGACGGGGCGAACTATGGCTACACCTTC. Encoded protein: CAWRGGDGANYGYTF. Supplemented by reference TRBV30 and TRBJ1-2, the full variable domain reads SQTIHQWPATLVQPVGSPLSLECTVEGTSNPNLYWYRQAAGRGLQLLFYSVGIGQISSEVPQNLSASRPQDRQFILSSKKLLLSDSGFYLCAWRGGDGANYGYTFGSGTRLTVV.

V is TRBV7-2 and J is TRBJ2-2; weak D call: TRBD2 (5 bases). Trimming removed 5 bases at V and 7 bases at J, with 17 bases between. This CDR3 is 15 amino acids long. Germline V gene data show CDR1 as SGHTA and CDR2 as FQGNSA. This CDR3 is CASSQIRVGSGELFF. The DNA for the CDR3 is TGTGCCAGCAGCCAAATCAGAGTTGGGAGCGGGGAGCTGTTTTTT.

The chain couples TRBV9 to TRBJ2-1; D gene uncertain. The germline V gene encodes CDR1 SGDLS and CDR2 YYNGEE. The germline V and J ends were trimmed by 10 bases and 15 bases, with 11 bases remaining between them. This CDR3 has 8 residues. The CDR3 is CAPGRWFF. DNA of the CDR3: TGTGCCCCCGGTCGTTGGTTCTTC.

The chain couples TRBV5-1 to TRBJ2-7; the match to TRBD1 covers 8 bases. Losses at the gene ends were 0 bases for V and 5 bases for J; bases not matched to a gene: 4. Germline loops: CDR1 SGHRS, CDR2 YFSETQ. CDR3 length equals 14 residues. This CDR3 is CASSLGRGLDEQYF. The DNA for the CDR3 is TGCGCCAGCAGCTTGGGCAGGGGGCTCGACGAGCAGTACTTC.

As concerns this clone: A read error may account for a junction end that differs from germline. The rearrangement uses TRBV30 and TRBJ2-7; 12 nucleotides agree with TRBD1. Germline values: CDR1 GTSNPN, CDR2 SVGIG (reference sequence). This CDR3 comprises 15 residues. CDR3 sequence: CAWGGTGGSSDEQYF. The CDR3 region has the DNA TGTGCCTGGGGGGGGACAGGGGGCTCCTCCGACGAGCAGTACTTC.